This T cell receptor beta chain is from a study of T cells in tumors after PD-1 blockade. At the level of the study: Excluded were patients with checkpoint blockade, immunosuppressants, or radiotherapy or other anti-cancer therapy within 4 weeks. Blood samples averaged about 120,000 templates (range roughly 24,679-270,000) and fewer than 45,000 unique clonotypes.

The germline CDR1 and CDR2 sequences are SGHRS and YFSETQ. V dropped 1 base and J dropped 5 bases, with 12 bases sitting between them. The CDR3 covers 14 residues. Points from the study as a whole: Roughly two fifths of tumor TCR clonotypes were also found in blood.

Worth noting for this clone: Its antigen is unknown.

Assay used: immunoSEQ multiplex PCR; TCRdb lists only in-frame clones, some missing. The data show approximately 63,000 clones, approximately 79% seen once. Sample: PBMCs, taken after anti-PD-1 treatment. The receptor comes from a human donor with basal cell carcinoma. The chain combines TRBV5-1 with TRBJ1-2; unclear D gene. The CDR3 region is CASSLRLSGYGYTF. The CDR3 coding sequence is TGCGCCAGCAGCTTGAGGTTATCTGGGTATGGCTACACCTTC.